This TCR beta chain was identified during a study of blood T cell repertoires in COVID-19 (dated by TCRdb to about 2020). Regarding the research as a whole: Samples from collaborators originated in the United States, Italy and Spain and spanned both the acute and convalescent phases of COVID-19. The material from the prospective study consisted of cDNA or gDNA derived from T cells, B-cell-depleted T cells, or PBMCs. The dataset comprised deeply sampled blood TCRbeta repertoires from subjects exposed to, actively infected with, or recovered from COVID-19. The repertoires were released in a freely available public database intended as a resource for research on the immune response to SARS-CoV-2. Samples were obtained from the ongoing ImmuneRACE study (first 160 participants) and from 1,254 subjects provided by 6 global collaborators. The sample metadata nearly always contained a de-identified subject ID, COVID-19 status, age in years and sex. Where HLA class I and class II types were available, the types were taken from metadata supplied by the sample provider, not from assay-based typing. Findings and caveats that apply to the study as a whole: How much clinical and demographic metadata was included differed by source and by participant, and the metadata was provided uncurated.

To note about this clone: Its specific antigen is unknown. Per-nucleotide qualities are absent, and no much larger clonotype sits a single base away.

In the prospective study, participants were about 18 to 95 years old, resided in approximately 22 geographic areas of the United States, and were enrolled through a virtual design. In the prospective study, cohorts were assigned on the basis of participant-reported clinical history obtained from a screening survey and a study questionnaire. Mobile phlebotomists in the prospective study collected whole blood, serum and a nasopharyngeal or oropharyngeal swab from every participant. Over an approximately 2-month period, participants in the prospective study had the option of providing additional blood draws and questionnaires. Prospective study blood samples were shipped either frozen or at room temperature before DNA extraction. According to the germline V gene, CDR1 reads SNHLY and CDR2 reads FYNNEI. V loses 6 bases of germline sequence and J loses 0 bases, and the interval between the two ends is 14 bases. Its CDR3 holds 15 amino acids, cysteine through phenylalanine. Only the CDR3 DNA stays, 45 bases, in frame from base 1.

TCRbeta CDR3 regions were amplified from genomic DNA by means of the immunoSEQ Assay, a bias-controlled multiplex PCR. The authors processed their data as follows. The number of nucleated cells in each sample was estimated by amplification of reference gene primers within the assay. Sequence reads were collapsed and filtered to measure the absolute abundance of every unique TCRbeta CDR3 rearrangement. For each sample, productive Simpson clonality was calculated as the square root of Simpson's diversity index across productive rearrangements. In TCRdb, the immuneACCESS table is reduced to in-frame sequences with V and J assigned. These tables do not hold every clone; where another copy was compared, an unresolved V gene accounts for under half, and the others remain unexplained. V and J calls and clone size are as listed in that table; D and trimming were resolved from the DNA. The sample table records under 300,000 clones; approximately 90% of these occur just once. The top ten clones comprise approximately 1.3% of the sample.

Material for sequencing was PBMCs or T cells enriched from blood (not recorded which). The V gene is TRBV2 and the J gene is TRBJ1-1, and possibly TRBD1, on 5 matching bases. The clonotype was recovered from a human donor in a cohort exposed to, infected with or recovered from COVID-19 (not recorded which). The donor label of this sample is uncertain. The sequence in DNA is TGTGCCAGCAGACCCCCCAGACAGATGAACACTGAAGCTTTCTTT. Its translation reads: CASRPPRQMNTEAFF.